The 13 T cell receptor beta chains presented below share a single source sample, sequenced in a study of shared clonotypes between healthy human individuals. Here immunoSEQ multiplex PCR was the method, and the copy in TCRdb shows in-frame clones only, minus some. The sample lists around 2,000,000 clones; around 93% were seen once. Only CD45RO-negative cells positively selected for CCR7 counted as naive CD8 cells, so terminally differentiated effector memory CD45RA+ cells were excluded. The sequenced sample consisted of naive CD8+ T cells from PBMCs. The receptors stem from a young man in good health. Some clones in this sample may be carry-over from other donors' samples.

J is TRBJ1-2 and V is TRBV11-2, with 8 bases that match TRBD1. CDR1 and CDR2 (germline): SGHAT, FQNNGV. CDR3 length equals 15 residues. V shed 1 base, J shed 6 bases, and the junction held 7 bases outside the gene matches. The CDR3, as DNA: TGTGCCAGCAGCTTAGGGCCAGGGGGCCCCGATGGCTACACCTTC. Its translation is CASSLGPGGPDGYTF.

J is TRBJ2-7 and V is TRBV10-3; D possibly corresponds to TRBD2 (6 bases). V was cut by 5 bases and J by 5 bases, with 13 bases left in between. The CDR3 totals 13 residues. Germline V lookup: CDR1 ENHRY, CDR2 SYGVKD. CDR3 nucleotide sequence: TGTGCCATCAGTCCGGGAGAACAGGACGAGCAGTACTTC. It yields the protein CAISPGEQDEQYF.

This sequence joins TRBV7-2 and TRBJ2-3, with TRBD2 as a possible D gene (6 bases). Germline CDR1 SGHTA, CDR2 FQGNSA. The CDR3 extends over 16 amino acids. V was pared by 1 base and J by 8 bases, with 19 bases between. The CDR3 DNA is TGTGCCAGCAGCTTAGACGGGACTTTATATAGGAGTACGCAGTATTTT. Encoded protein: CASSLDGTLYRSTQYF.

V usage is TRBV28 and J usage is TRBJ2-1, with 7 positions matching TRBD1. V shed 5 bases and J 6 bases; nucleotides not matched to a gene: 16. The CDR3 extends over 17 amino acids. The germline gives CDR1 MDHEN, CDR2 SYDVKM. The CDR3 DNA follows: TGTGCCAGCAGTAACGGACAGGCCTTTTTGTTGGGCAATGAGCAGTTCTTC. It specifies CASSNGQAFLLGNEQFF.

The chain joins TRBV6-6 to TRBJ2-7; D perhaps matches TRBD2 (6 bases). The V end was cut by 0 bases, the J end by 7 bases, with 10 bases between. Per the germline V gene, CDR1 is MNHNY and CDR2 is SVGAGI (reference sequence). The CDR3 contains 13 residues. CDR3 loop: CASSYSPGREQYF. CDR3 in DNA: TGTGCCAGCAGTTACTCTCCGGGGAGGGAGCAGTACTTC.

This clone appeared once. The chain couples TRBV7-9 to TRBJ1-4, with unresolved D. This CDR3 has 15 amino acids. Trimming removed 1 base at V and 2 bases at J, with 8 bases between. In germline, CDR1 is SEHNR, CDR2 FQNEAQ (reference sequence). DNA of the CDR3: TGTGCCAGCAGCTTAGTAAGCATGACTAATGAAAAACTGTTTTTT. Translated, it gives CASSLVSMTNEKLFF. Full variable domain (remainder filled in from reference TRBV7-9 and TRBJ1-4): DTGVSQNPRHKITKRGQNVTFRCDPISEHNRLYWYRQTLGQGPEFLTYFQNEAQLEKSRLLSDRFSAERPKGSFSTLEIQRTEQGDSAMYLCASSLVSMTNEKLFFGSGTQLSVL.

The CDR3 bases are TGTGCCAGCTCACCAGGGACGCGCACAGATACGCAGTATTTT. This translates into CASSPGTRTDTQYF. The rearrangement uses TRBV18 and TRBJ2-3; D is tentatively TRBD1 or TRBD2 (5 bases each). The CDR3 totals 14 residues. Germline V gene sequence: CDR1 KGHSH, CDR2 LQKENI. Trimming shortened V by 2 bases and J by 1 base, and 7 bases separated the two germline ends.

V gene TRBV7-3 combines with J gene TRBJ2-5; no clear D gene. CDR3 length equals 15 residues. V was clipped by 0 bases and J by 5 bases, with 13 bases between them. Germline V gene sequence: CDR1 SGHTA, CDR2 FQGTGA. The CDR3 nucleotides read TGTGCCAGCAGCTTAACGGGTTCTAGTTGGGAGACCCAGTACTTC. Protein sequence: CASSLTGSSWETQYF.

The chain is built from TRBV5-5 and TRBJ1-1, with D maybe TRBD1 (6 bases). CDR3 length equals 14 residues. Trimming left V 5 bases short and J 1 base short, with 12 bases between. The germline gives CDR1 SGHKS, CDR2 YYEKEE (reference sequence). In DNA, the CDR3 is TGTGCCAGCAGGTGGGACATTGCGAACACTGAAGCTTTCTTT. Its translation: CASRWDIANTEAFF.

CDR3 in amino acids: CASSHEGLTLTSGTQYF. CDR3 DNA: TGCGCCAGCAGCCATGAGGGACTTACACTCACCAGCGGGACCCAGTACTTC. The chain joins TRBV4-1 to TRBJ2-5, with D possibly matching TRBD2 (6 bases). Trimming stripped 3 bases from V and 7 bases from J, with 24 bases between. This CDR3 region has 17 residues. Germline V gene data show CDR1 as MGHRA and CDR2 as YSYEKL.

V usage is TRBV7-9 and J usage is TRBJ1-2; D gene uncertain. The V and J ends lost 5 bases and 0 bases respectively, with 13 bases between them. The CDR3 spans 15 residues. From germline, CDR1 is SEHNR and CDR2 FQNEAQ (reference sequence). The CDR3 DNA sequence: TGTGCCAGCAGCCCCGCTGATTGGGCTAACTATGGCTACACCTTC. Translation: CASSPADWANYGYTF. The entire variable domain, with the rest obtained from reference TRBV7-9 and TRBJ1-2, is as follows: DTGVSQNPRHKITKRGQNVTFRCDPISEHNRLYWYRQTLGQGPEFLTYFQNEAQLEKSRLLSDRFSAERPKGSFSTLEIQRTEQGDSAMYLCASSPADWANYGYTFGSGTRLTVV.

The rearrangement joins TRBV28 to TRBJ2-3; 13 positions match TRBD2. This CDR3 contains 17 residues. Trimming at V came to 5 bases and at J to 0 bases, leaving 5 bases not matched to a gene. From germline, CDR1 is MDHEN and CDR2 SYDVKM. CDR3 loop: CASSPTLAGGSTDTQYF. CDR3 coding DNA: TGTGCCAGCAGTCCTACACTAGCGGGGGGGAGCACAGATACGCAGTATTTT.

In its sample, this clone was seen a few times. The rearrangement links TRBV19 to TRBJ1-5, with TRBD1 identical over 8 bases. Germline values: CDR1 LNHDA, CDR2 SQIVND (reference sequence). The junction had 5 bases not matched to a gene; V was cut back by 8 bases and J by 8 bases. The CDR3 is made up of 12 amino acids. CDR3 in amino acids: CASRDRGKPQHF. The CDR3 nucleotides are TGTGCCAGTCGAGACAGGGGAAAGCCCCAGCATTTT.